This entry lists 6 T cell receptor beta chains sequenced from one sample in a study of OX40 agonist ivuxolimab in advanced cancers. Clones were read by immunoSEQ multiplex PCR, and TCRdb kept only the in-frame ones, dropping some. The repertoire holds roughly 62,000 clones, with 85% as singletons. The sample consisted of CD4+ or CD8+ T cells sorted from blood, taken in a trial of the OX40 agonist ivuxolimab. These receptors came from an adult with an advanced solid tumor such as melanoma, head and neck, liver or kidney cancer.

The CDR3 sequence is CASRTQGPGGYTF. Written as DNA, the CDR3 is TGTGCAAGTCGAACTCAGGGTCCTGGTGGCTACACCTTC. V is TRBV12-2 and J is TRBJ1-2; TRBD1, as called in the table, went unchecked against the DNA. TRBV12-2 is assigned pseudogene status. The CDR3 is 13 residues long.

The chain is built from TRBV4-1 and TRBJ2-5, with TRBD2 matching over 12 bases. J was trimmed by 1 base and V by 1 base; bases with no gene match: 10. CDR3 size: 19 residues. The V gene's germline CDR1 is MGHRA and CDR2 YSYEKL. CDR3 sequence reads: CASSQVILRTSGTQETQYF. The DNA of the CDR3 is TGCGCCAGCAGCCAAGTAATCCTGAGGACTAGCGGGACCCAAGAGACCCAGTACTTC.

V and J are TRBV6-5 and TRBJ2-4, with 8 bases lining up with TRBD2. With 6 bases clipped from V and 1 base from J, the junction kept 5 bases outside the gene matches. Germline values: CDR1 MNHEY, CDR2 SVGAGI. The CDR3 runs to 15 residues. CDR3 sequence (DNA): TGTGCCAGCAGCCCGAGGACTAGCGCCAAAAACATTCAGTACTTC. Translating it yields CASSPRTSAKNIQYF.

This rearrangement joins TRBV7-3 to TRBJ1-2; D may be TRBD1 (5 bases). This CDR3 has 12 residues. V lost 6 bases, J lost 8 bases, and 13 bases lay in between. Germline CDR1 is SGHTA and CDR2 is FQGTGA. The CDR3 loop is CASSPGTEGYTF. In nucleotides, the CDR3 is TGTGCCAGCAGTCCCGGGACGGAGGGCTACACCTTC.

The genes are TRBV5-3 and TRBJ2-1; D gene ambiguous. TRBV5-3 belongs to the ORF category, with a function that is uncertain. There are 14 residues in the CDR3. Trimming cost V 0 bases and J 12 bases, with 16 bases left between them. CDR3 protein: CARSLDPGRSLQFF. DNA for the CDR3: TGTGCCAGAAGCTTGGATCCCGGTCGTAGTTTGCAGTTCTTC.

In this sample, this clone turned up once. The chain links TRBV5-1 to TRBJ2-2; 8 bases align to TRBD1. CDR3 size: 16 residues. J was trimmed by 3 bases and V by 0 bases; bases with no gene match: 4. The germline gives CDR1 SGHRS, CDR2 YFSETQ. DNA for the CDR3: TGCGCCAGCAGCTTGGCGGACAGGGAGGACACCGGGGAGCTGTTTTTT. This sequence encodes CASSLADREDTGELFF. Looking up the rest from reference TRBV5-1 and TRBJ2-2 gives the full variable domain: KAGVTQTPRYLIKTRGQQVTLSCSPISGHRSVSWYQQTPGQGLQFLFEYFSETQRNKGNFPGRFSGRQFSNSRSEMNVSTLELGDSALYLCASSLADREDTGELFFGEGSRLTVL.